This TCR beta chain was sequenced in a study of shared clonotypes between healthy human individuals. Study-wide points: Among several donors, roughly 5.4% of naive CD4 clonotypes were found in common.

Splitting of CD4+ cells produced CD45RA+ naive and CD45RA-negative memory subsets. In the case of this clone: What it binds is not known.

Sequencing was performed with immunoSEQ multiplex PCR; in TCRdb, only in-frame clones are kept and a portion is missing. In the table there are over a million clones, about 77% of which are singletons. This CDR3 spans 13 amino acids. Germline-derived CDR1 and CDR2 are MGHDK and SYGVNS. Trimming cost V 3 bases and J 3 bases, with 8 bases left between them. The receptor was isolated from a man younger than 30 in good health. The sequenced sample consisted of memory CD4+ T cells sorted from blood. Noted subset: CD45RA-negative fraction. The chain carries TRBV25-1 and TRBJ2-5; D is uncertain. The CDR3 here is CASSEAQKETQYF. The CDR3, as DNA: TGTGCCAGCAGTGAGGCACAAAAAGAGACCCAGTACTTC.